This entry lists 15 T cell receptor beta chains sequenced from one sample in a study of human T cells and chemical hapten exposure. Each CDR3 protein is one row after TCRdb ran MiXCR on the RACE reads. Of around 100,000 distinct CDR3 sequences in the sample, approximately 9.9% are singletons; the top ten hold roughly 3.5%. The time point: patch test 1, 2 weeks after DPC sensitization. Treatment described: therapeutic diphenylcyclopropenone sensitization with weekly scalp DPC. Specimen: whole blood, collected in connection with sensitization to the hapten diphenylcyclopropenone (DPC). The receptors stem from a woman in her forties with alopecia areata. Some clones in this sample may be carry-over from other donors' samples.

The V call is TRBV7-9, the J call TRBJ2-4; D ambiguous. Trimming shortened V by 3 bases and J by 9 bases, and 15 bases separated the two germline ends. The CDR3 spans 14 residues. Per germline, CDR1 SEHNR and CDR2 FQNEAQ (reference sequence). CDR3 nucleotide sequence: TGTGCCAGCAGCTTGGGCGGCCCTGGGTCCATTCAGTACTTC. Encoded protein: CASSLGGPGSIQYF.

This clonotype was counted only a few times. The chain couples TRBV7-3 to TRBJ2-4; D gene unclear. The ends were cut back, 5 bases at V and 8 bases at J, with 16 bases in the middle. CDR3 length: 14 amino acids. Germline CDR1 SGHTA, CDR2 FQGTGA. The CDR3 reads CASSPPGRPDIQYF. The CDR3, as DNA: TGTGCCAGCAGCCCGCCGGGCAGGCCGGACATTCAGTACTTC. Based on the CDR3 plus reference TRBV7-3 and TRBJ2-4, the full variable domain is GAGVSQTPSNKVTEKGKYVELRCDPISGHTALYWYRQSLGQGPEFLIYFQGTGAADDSGLPNDRFFAVRPEGSVSTLKIQRTERGDSAVYLCASSPPGRPDIQYFGAGTRLSVL.

The chain recombines TRBV7-2 with TRBJ2-1, with 9 nucleotides matching TRBD2. V shed 1 base and J 6 bases; nucleotides not matched to a gene: 10. The germline gives CDR1 SGHTA, CDR2 FQGNSA. This CDR3 contains 17 residues. The CDR3 region has the DNA TGTGCCAGCAGCTTAGTGACGGGGGCGGGAGGGCGCAATGAGCAGTTCTTC. It codes for CASSLVTGAGGRNEQFF.

The gene calls are TRBV10-1 and TRBJ2-1; perhaps TRBD2 as D (6 bases). CDR3 length: 14 residues. V shed 3 bases and J shed 9 bases, with 15 bases lying between them. The germline V gene encodes CDR1 WNHNN and CDR2 SYGVQD (reference sequence). The CDR3 spells CASSELARPTEQFF. Here the CDR3 DNA reads TGCGCCAGCAGTGAACTAGCCCGGCCTACTGAGCAGTTCTTC.

CDR3 protein: CASSLSTGKGGYTF. CDR3 DNA: TGTGCCAGCAGTTTATCGACAGGAAAGGGCGGCTACACCTTC. J is TRBJ1-2 and V is TRBV27; maybe TRBD1 (6 bases). V was pared by 0 bases and J by 8 bases, with 13 bases between. The CDR3 is made up of 14 amino acids. From germline, CDR1 is MNHEY and CDR2 SMNVEV (reference sequence).

This clonotype was found many times. CDR3 coding DNA: TGTGCCAGCAGCTTAGCGCTAGGCGGGTACAATGAGCAGTTCTTC. This codes for CASSLALGGYNEQFF. The rearrangement links TRBV7-8 to TRBJ2-1; D might be TRBD2 (5 bases). The CDR3 is 15 amino acids. The V gene's germline CDR1 is SGHVS and CDR2 FQNEAQ. V was trimmed by 0 bases and J by 4 bases, leaving 10 bases between them.

The chain has TRBV18 and TRBJ1-5; no clear D gene. This CDR3 region has 14 residues. Germline loops: CDR1 KGHSH, CDR2 LQKENI. V lost 5 bases and J 2 bases, leaving 10 bases between the germline ends. The CDR3 here is CASSASIGNQPQHF. Here the CDR3 DNA reads TGTGCCAGCTCAGCGTCCATCGGCAATCAGCCCCAGCATTTT. Looking up the rest from reference TRBV18 and TRBJ1-5 gives the full variable domain: NAGVMQNPRHLVRRRGQEARLRCSPMKGHSHVYWYRQLPEEGLKFMVYLQKENIIDESGMPKERFSAEFPKEGPSILRIQQVVRGDSAAYFCASSASIGNQPQHFGDGTRLSIL.

The V gene is TRBV11-2, the J gene TRBJ2-6, with TRBD1 matching 7 bases. The junction had 4 bases not matched to a gene; V was cut back by 2 bases and J by 0 bases. The germline CDR1 and CDR2 sequences are SGHAT and FQNNGV. This CDR3 has 17 amino acids. CDR3 in amino acids: CASSLRGPRSGANVLTF. CDR3 DNA sequence: TGTGCCAGCAGCTTAAGGGGGCCCCGCTCTGGGGCCAACGTCCTGACTTTC.

In this sample, this clonotype turned up many times. This sequence joins TRBV29-1 and TRBJ1-2; 7 bases line up with TRBD1. The germline gives CDR1 SQVTM, CDR2 ANQGSEA. Trimming cost V 4 bases and J 0 bases; bases outside gene matches: 5. This CDR3 spans 14 amino acids. This CDR3 reads CSVGDGTANYGYTF. The CDR3 DNA is TGCAGCGTTGGAGATGGGACAGCTAACTATGGCTACACCTTC.

There are many counts of this clonotype. The chain has TRBV7-9 and TRBJ1-4; D gene unclear. Germline V gene data show CDR1 as SEHNR and CDR2 as FQNEAQ (reference sequence). Trimming stripped 5 bases from V and 6 bases from J, with 16 bases between. The CDR3 is 15 amino acids. The CDR3 bases are TGTGCCAGCAGCCTCGACACAACCCAGTATGAAAAACTGTTTTTT. It codes for CASSLDTTQYEKLFF.

The V call is TRBV11-3, the J call TRBJ2-7; TRBD1 aligns across 12 bases. Trimming at V came to 5 bases and at J to 5 bases, leaving 7 bases not matched to a gene. From germline, CDR1 is SGHNT and CDR2 YENEEA. The CDR3 totals 15 residues. The CDR3 here is CASSQGQGAKNEQYF. The CDR3 region has the DNA TGTGCCAGCAGCCAGGGACAGGGGGCGAAGAACGAGCAGTACTTC.

This clonotype was counted ten times or more. The genes are TRBV19 and TRBJ1-5, with TRBD1 as a possible D gene (5 bases). Trimming pared 4 bases from V and 1 base from J, leaving 11 bases between. The germline CDR1 and CDR2 sequences are LNHDA and SQIVND (reference sequence). The CDR3 totals 15 residues. Here the CDR3 reads CASSRAWGSNQPQHF. Written as DNA, the CDR3 is TGTGCCAGTAGTAGGGCGTGGGGGAGCAATCAGCCCCAGCATTTT.

The chain uses TRBV9 and TRBJ2-2; 8 bases match TRBD1. The CDR3 is 16 residues long. Germline CDR1 reads SGDLS; CDR2 reads YYNGEE. With 4 bases clipped from V and 0 bases from J, the junction kept 5 bases outside the gene matches. The CDR3 sequence: CASSSPGQANTGELFF. The CDR3 DNA is TGTGCCAGCAGCTCTCCGGGACAGGCGAACACCGGGGAGCTGTTTTTT.

This rearrangement joins TRBV18 to TRBJ2-1; 12 bases agree with TRBD1. The CDR3 runs 16 residues. V dropped 3 bases and J dropped 9; count of bases not matched to a gene: 9. Germline lookup yields CDR1 KGHSH and CDR2 LQKENI. The DNA of the CDR3 is TGTGCCAGCTCACCTAACCGGGGACAGGGGGCTAGTGAGCAGTTCTTC. Translating it yields CASSPNRGQGASEQFF.

The chain links TRBV18 to TRBJ1-1, with 9 bases matching TRBD1. Per the germline V gene, CDR1 is KGHSH and CDR2 is LQKENI. With 4 bases clipped from V and 8 bases from J, the junction kept 5 bases outside the gene matches. The CDR3 runs 13 residues. The CDR3 region is CASSQDRGYEAFF. For the CDR3, the DNA is TGTGCCAGCTCACAGGACAGGGGCTACGAAGCTTTCTTT.